These 11 T cell receptor beta chains originate from one sample sequenced in a study of blood T cell repertoires in COVID-19. Clones were sequenced by immunoSEQ multiplex PCR, and TCRdb holds only the in-frame ones, with some missing. The table lists about 310,000 clones, 89% of them singletons. Sequenced sample: PBMCs or T cells enriched from blood (not recorded which). These receptors came from a man between 60 and 75 years old who had recovered from COVID-19.

The chain links TRBV4-1 to TRBJ2-3, with 9 bases aligning to TRBD1. From germline, CDR1 is MGHRA and CDR2 YSYEKL. The length of the CDR3 is 17 residues. J was trimmed by 4 bases and V by 2 bases; bases with no gene match: 10. The CDR3 DNA follows: TGCGCCAGCAGCCAACAACCGGGACAGGGTAGGGCAGATACGCAGTATTTT. Translated, it gives CASSQQPGQGRADTQYF.

The rearrangement links TRBV29-1 to TRBJ2-3; 8 bases fit TRBD2. The CDR3 covers 15 residues. Trimming cost V 1 base and J 0 bases; bases outside gene matches: 3. Germline assignment: CDR1 SQVTM and CDR2 ANQGSEA. CDR3 region: CSVEGLAGSTDTQYF. The CDR3 bases are TGCAGCGTTGAAGGGTTAGCGGGAAGCACAGATACGCAGTATTTT.

The sample holds one count of this clone. The J gene is TRBJ1-2, the V gene TRBV10-3, with 10 bases fitting TRBD1. V lost 6 bases, J lost 2 bases, and 9 bases stayed unmatched. Germline assignment: CDR1 ENHRY and CDR2 SYGVKD. The CDR3 runs 16 residues. The CDR3 spells CAIRTDPGQGNYGYTF. The CDR3 DNA reads TGTGCCATCAGAACCGATCCGGGACAGGGGAACTATGGCTACACCTTC.

The genes are TRBV6-5 and TRBJ1-1; the D gene is possibly TRBD1 (6 bases). From germline, CDR1 is MNHEY and CDR2 SVGAGI. With 6 bases removed from V and 1 base from J, the gap between germline ends came to 12 bases. CDR3 size: 14 residues. The CDR3 is CASRGNRENTEAFF. In nucleotides, the CDR3 is TGTGCCAGCAGGGGGAACAGGGAGAACACTGAAGCTTTCTTT.

The rearrangement uses TRBV3-1 (or the pseudogene TRBV3-2) and TRBJ2-1; TRBD2 might be the D (5 bases). V gave up 4 bases and J gave up 8 bases, with 15 bases separating them. Germline-derived CDR1 and CDR2 are LGHDT and YNNKEL (reference sequence). The CDR3 runs to 14 residues. As DNA, the CDR3 is TGTGCCAGCAGCCTCCACGGGGAGCGGCATGAGCAGTTCTTC. Protein: CASSLHGERHEQFF.

The chain couples TRBV28 to TRBJ1-1; 7 bases match TRBD1. The J segment lost 0 bases and the V segment lost 10 bases, leaving 8 bases of the junction unmatched. This CDR3 comprises 14 residues. The germline CDR1 and CDR2 sequences are MDHEN and SYDVKM. The CDR3 is CAITGVGMNTEAFF. CDR3 bases: TGTGCCATCACAGGGGTCGGGATGAACACTGAAGCTTTCTTT.

The rearrangement uses TRBV7-3 and TRBJ2-7; the match to TRBD1 covers 8 bases. CDR3 length: 16 amino acids. Unmatched junction bases numbered 10, after V lost 1 base and J lost 5 bases. In germline, CDR1 is SGHTA, CDR2 FQGTGA. The CDR3 nucleotides are TGTGCCAGCAGCTTAAAGGGACAGGCGGGATGGGACGAGCAGTACTTC. Amino acids: CASSLKGQAGWDEQYF.

The CDR3 spells CASSKAPPEKYF. CDR3 DNA: TGTGCCAGCAGCAAGGCCCCTCCGGAGAAGTACTTC. V and J are TRBV3-1 (or the pseudogene TRBV3-2) and TRBJ2-7; D remains ambiguous. Trimming took off 5 bases at V and 11 bases at J, with 16 bases between the two ends. CDR1 is LGHDT, CDR2 YNNKEL, per germline (reference sequence). The CDR3 length is 12 residues.

The table lists this clone with a count of one. This chain connects TRBV10-3 to TRBJ2-1, with 10 bases lining up with TRBD2. The CDR3 is 15 amino acids. V shed 3 bases and J 5 bases; nucleotides not matched to a gene: 4. Germline assignment: CDR1 ENHRY and CDR2 SYGVKD. CDR3 in DNA: TGTGCCATCAGTGATGCTAGCGGGAGAGACAATGAGCAGTTCTTC. Translated, it gives CAISDASGRDNEQFF.

The chain is built from TRBV28 and TRBJ1-2, with 8 bases that match TRBD1. The CDR3 loop spans 13 amino acids. V gave up 1 base and J gave up 8 bases; unmatched junction bases: 3. In germline, CDR1 is MDHEN, CDR2 SYDVKM. Here the CDR3 reads CASSLSRGQGYTF. The CDR3 nucleotides read TGTGCCAGCAGTTTATCCAGGGGGCAAGGCTACACCTTC.

The genes are TRBV30 and TRBJ2-2; 11 bases match TRBD2. V lost 2 bases, J lost 6 bases, and 11 bases stayed unmatched. The CDR3 extends over 17 amino acids. CDR1 and CDR2 (germline): GTSNPN, SVGIG (reference sequence). CDR3 DNA sequence: TGTGCCTGGAGTCCGGATTATACTAGCGGGAGTCCCGGGGAGCTGTTTTTT. Encoded protein: CAWSPDYTSGSPGELFF.